This TCR beta chain was obtained from a study of CD8 T cells in ankylosing spondylitis. The CDR3 is 16 amino acids. From germline, CDR1 is MNHEY and CDR2 SVGAGI. Trimming removed 0 bases at V and 0 bases at J, with 9 bases between. TCRdb reprocessed the 5' RACE reads with MiXCR, giving one entry per CDR3 protein. The sample holds roughly 280,000 distinct CDR3 sequences; roughly 20% are singletons and the top ten take 7.5% to 9.5%. The rearrangement uses TRBV6-5 and TRBJ1-3; D gene uncertain. The receptor was isolated from a male donor with ankylosing spondylitis or in good health (not recorded which). The sample taken for sequencing was blood, either unsorted or a sorted T cell fraction (not recorded which). CDR3 sequence (DNA): TGTGCCAGCAGTTACTCGCAGGAAAGCTCTGGAAACACCATATATTTT. It encodes CASSYSQESSGNTIYF.